The 22 T cell receptor beta chains given below trace back to one sample, sequenced in a study of blood T cells in healthy people across ages. Together with a sample-barcoded 5' primer, a J-beta primer mix was included in a second PCR lasting about 7 to 11 cycles. TCRdb re-called the 5' RACE reads through MiXCR, storing one row per CDR3 protein. The sample shows roughly 2 million distinct CDR3 sequences, about 49% of them seen only once. Material: blood. These receptors were obtained from a middle-aged woman in good health.

This clonotype showed up just once. V and J are TRBV27 and TRBJ1-6; D remains unclear. Per the germline V gene, CDR1 is MNHEY and CDR2 is SMNVEV (reference sequence). Deletions cut 11 bases from V and 4 bases from J, with 15 bases between. The CDR3 contains 14 residues. Here the CDR3 DNA reads TGTGCCTCCCAGACGGGTTCTTATAATTCACCCCTCCACTTT. Its protein product is CASQTGSYNSPLHF.

The chain carries TRBV15 and TRBJ2-3, with D perhaps given as TRBD1 or TRBD2 (5 bases each). Per germline, CDR1 LNHNV and CDR2 YYDKDF (reference sequence). V was trimmed by 1 base and J by 5 bases, leaving 19 bases between them. The CDR3 has 17 residues. The CDR3 coding sequence is TGTGCCACCAGCAGAGGGTATCCGGGACCCACGGTAGATACGCAGTATTTT. This codes for CATSRGYPGPTVDTQYF.

This clonotype was found a few times. Here the CDR3 DNA reads TGTGCCAGCAGTCCACGGGACAGGGGAAAGACCCAGTACTTC. Amino acids: CASSPRDRGKTQYF. This chain uses TRBV6-1 with TRBJ2-5; 10 nucleotides match TRBD1. Germline assignment: CDR1 MNHNS and CDR2 SASEGT. The V segment lost 5 bases and the J segment 6 bases; nucleotides outside the gene matches: 6. CDR3 size: 14 residues.

This clonotype has a count of ten or more. A read error may produce the germline difference seen at one junction end. The chain employs TRBV5-1 and TRBJ2-5; 9 bases match TRBD1. This CDR3 has 14 residues. Germline CDR1 and CDR2: SGHRS and YFSETQ. The CDR3 nucleotides are TGTGCCAGCAGTTCGGGACAGGGTGGTGAGACCCAGTACTTC. Translated: CASSSGQGGETQYF.

V gene TRBV7-2 combines with J gene TRBJ2-1; 7 bases are a match to TRBD1. With V trimmed by 5 bases and J by 4 bases, 8 bases remained unmatched. The CDR3 sequence is 15 residues long. Germline CDR1 and CDR2: SGHTA and FQGNSA. In DNA form, the CDR3 reads TGTGCCAGCAGCGCGGACAGGACGCGGTACAATGAGCAGTTCTTC. Protein product: CASSADRTRYNEQFF.

The chain couples TRBV4-2 to TRBJ2-4, with 8 bases matching TRBD1. TRBJ2-7 explains the end of the DNA better; the J call may be wrong. Germline V CDR1 and CDR2: LGHNA, YNFKEQ. The CDR3 is 16 residues long. This chain's CDR3 is CASSHDYRRTGREQYF. CDR3 sequence (DNA): TGTGCCAGCAGCCATGATTATCGACGGACAGGGCGCGAGCAGTACTTC.

This chain connects TRBV25-1 to TRBJ1-2; D is unclear. Germline CDR1 and CDR2: MGHDK and SYGVNS. This CDR3 region has 11 residues. V was cut by 5 bases and J by 4 bases, with 5 bases left in between. The CDR3, as DNA: TGTGCCAGCAGTCATGTCTATGGCTACACCTTC. It encodes CASSHVYGYTF.

This clonotype was detected only once. The junction differs from germline at one of its ends, possibly a read error. The gene calls are TRBV25-1 and TRBJ2-7; TRBD2 matches 8 bases. The germline V gene encodes CDR1 MGHDK and CDR2 SYGVNS. The CDR3 consists of 15 residues. CDR3 region: CASREGGGLSYERYF. CDR3 DNA sequence: TGTGCCAGCAGAGAGGGCGGGGGGCTCTCCTACGAGCGGTACTTC.

This chain uses TRBV12-3 or TRBV12-4 with TRBJ2-3, with D hard to call. The CDR3 totals 14 residues. The ends were cut back, 3 bases at V and 5 bases at J, with 12 bases in the middle. CDR3 DNA sequence: TGTGCCAGCAGTTTGACCACCGGCCGAGATACGCAGTATTTT. Its protein product is CASSLTTGRDTQYF.

The V gene is TRBV7-2, the J gene TRBJ1-1; a weak D match, TRBD1 (6 bases). V dropped 1 base and J dropped 1 base, with 19 bases sitting between them. The CDR3 has 18 amino acids. CDR1 SGHTA and CDR2 FQGNSA come from the germline V gene. CDR3 sequence reads: CASSLVGGYRQANTEAFF. The CDR3 DNA reads TGTGCCAGCAGCTTAGTGGGGGGATACCGACAGGCGAACACTGAAGCTTTCTTT.

This clonotype was recorded a few times. The junction shows a germline mismatch at one end, possibly a read error. The rearrangement uses TRBV2 and TRBJ2-3; 9 nucleotides match TRBD2. CDR3 length equals 14 residues. The germline CDR1 and CDR2 sequences are SNHLY and FYNNEI. CDR3 sequence: CASSEAGGGDTQYF. The CDR3 DNA sequence: TGTGCCAGCAGCGAAGCGGGGGGTGGGGATACGCAGTATTTT.

This clonotype was observed a handful of times. This sequence joins TRBV4-1 and TRBJ2-5; D call uncertain. The end of the DNA is better explained by TRBJ2-7, so the J call may be wrong. CDR1 and CDR2 from the germline V gene are MGHRA and YSYEKL. The CDR3 sequence is 15 residues long. CDR3 bases: TGCGCCAGCAGCAAGACTGAGGACCCCTTCTACGAGCAGTACTTC. Its protein is CASSKTEDPFYEQYF.

V and J are TRBV6-2 or TRBV6-3 and TRBJ2-5, with TRBD2 matching over 16 bases. Germline values: CDR1 MNHEY, CDR2 SVGEGT. V was clipped by 0 bases and J by 11 bases; unmatched bases: 9. The CDR3 runs 17 residues. In nucleotides, the CDR3 is TGTGCCAGCAGTTACTCGGGACTAGCGGGGGGGCGGAATGAGCAGTACTTC. This sequence encodes CASSYSGLAGGRNEQYF.

This rearrangement joins TRBV6-5 to TRBJ2-5; tentatively, D is TRBD1 (5 bases). The germline V gene encodes CDR1 MNHEY and CDR2 SVGAGI. The CDR3 loop spans 15 amino acids. V lost 2 bases and J lost 1, with 11 bases in between. CDR3 loop: CASSYHTGAQETQYF. Written as DNA, the CDR3 is TGTGCCAGCAGTTACCACACAGGAGCCCAAGAGACCCAGTACTTC.

The table lists this clonotype with a count of one. The chain is built from TRBV20-1 and TRBJ2-5; D is uncertain. The J call may be faulty, since TRBJ2-7 better matches the DNA end. Per germline, CDR1 DFQATT and CDR2 SNEGSKA (reference sequence). The CDR3 spans 13 residues. The CDR3, as DNA: TGCAGTGCTAAGATTCCCGTCTTGGGCGAGCAGTACTTC. Protein product: CSAKIPVLGEQYF.

The chain links TRBV6-6 to TRBJ1-1; a weak D match, TRBD1 (6 bases). The CDR3 totals 16 residues. V lost 2 bases and J lost 0, with 13 bases in between. Germline V CDR1 and CDR2: MNHNY, SVGAGI (reference sequence). The CDR3, as DNA: TGTGCCAGCAGTTACGTACAGGGTCTAATGAACACTGAAGCTTTCTTT. Translated: CASSYVQGLMNTEAFF.

The chain uses TRBV7-3 and TRBJ2-1, with D possibly matching TRBD1 (6 bases). Trimming stripped 5 bases from V and 9 bases from J, with 23 bases between. This CDR3 spans 16 amino acids. Germline CDR1 is SGHTA and CDR2 is FQGTGA. CDR3 bases: TGTGCCAGCAGCGTCCGCCCAGGGGAAGTTCTTACTGAGCAGTTCTTC. This encodes CASSVRPGEVLTEQFF.

The chain joins TRBV28 to TRBJ2-1, with TRBD1 as a possible D gene (6 bases). Trimming took off 8 bases at V and 3 bases at J, with 14 bases between the two ends. Germline V gives CDR1 MDHEN, CDR2 SYDVKM. The CDR3 loop spans 14 amino acids. CDR3 coding DNA: TGTGCCAGCCACAACAGGGAACGCTACAATGAGCAGTTCTTC. This sequence encodes CASHNRERYNEQFF. Looking up the rest from reference TRBV28 and TRBJ2-1 gives the full variable domain: DVKVTQSSRYLVKRTGEKVFLECVQDMDHENMFWYRQDPGLGLRLIYFSYDVKMKEKGDIPEGYSVSREKKERFSLILESASTNQTSMYLCASHNRERYNEQFFGPGTRLTVL.

As concerns this clonotype: At one boundary the junction diverges from the germline segment, which might be a read error. The chain links TRBV20-1 to TRBJ1-6; D remains unclear. This CDR3 has 13 residues. Per the germline V gene, CDR1 is DFQATT and CDR2 is SNEGSKA (reference sequence). The CDR3 loop is CNAARDTNSPLHF. The CDR3 region has the DNA TGCAATGCTGCAAGGGATACTAATTCACCCCTCCACTTT.

The CDR3 coding sequence is TGTGCCAGCAGTTACTCTGACTACTACAATGAGCAGTTCTTC. It specifies CASSYSDYYNEQFF. This sequence joins TRBV6-5 and TRBJ2-1, with D perhaps matching TRBD2 (5 bases). The V and J ends lost 0 bases and 3 bases respectively, with 6 bases between them. Germline CDR1 is MNHEY and CDR2 is SVGAGI. The CDR3 runs 14 residues.

Concerning this clonotype: One end of the junction does not line up with germline, which may come from a read error. The chain links TRBV12-3 or TRBV12-4 to TRBJ2-5, with D tentatively TRBD1 (5 bases). There are 13 residues in the CDR3. CDR3 sequence (DNA): TGTGCCAGCAGCCCAGGGCTAGGAGAGGCCCAGTACTTC. Protein sequence: CASSPGLGEAQYF.

V and J are TRBV20-1 and TRBJ1-5; D gene uncertain. The V and J ends lost 5 bases and 2 bases respectively, with 16 bases between them. The germline gives CDR1 DFQATT, CDR2 SNEGSKA (reference sequence). The CDR3 length is 15 residues. The CDR3 DNA is TGCAGTGCTCTGGTGGGAGGGAAACGCAATCAGCCCCAGCATTTT. Translation gives CSALVGGKRNQPQHF.